A selection of T cell receptor beta chains follows, all from one sample in a study of T cells in Graves' hyperthyroidism and ophthalmopathy. TCRdb passed the multiplex PCR reads through MiXCR, listing each CDR3 protein once. Of around 660,000 distinct CDR3 sequences in the sample, roughly 46% are singletons; the top ten hold under 8.5%. The sequencing input was peripheral blood or thyroid tissue (not recorded which). The receptors stem from an adult man with Graves' disease, either hyperthyroidism or ophthalmopathy (not recorded which). Both conserved end residues are part of each CDR3. D genes are given only for firm matches. Size is stated for part of the rows, as once, few or many counts, or as a class when the clone is expanded.

d_gene	v_gene	abundance	j_gene	CDR3nt	CDR3aa
TRBD2	TRBV9	few	TRBJ2-5	TGTGCCAGCAGCGACGGACTAGCGGGAGGCCCCCAAGAGACCCAGTACTTC	CASSDGLAGGPQETQYF
.	TRBV24-1	.	TRBJ1-5	TGTGCCACCAGGCCGGCAGGGGGCAATCAGCCCCAGCATTTT	CATRPAGGNQPQHF
.	TRBV2	few	TRBJ1-4	TGTGCCAGCAGTGAAAGAGGGGAATTTTGGGAAAAACTGTTTTTT	CASSERGEFWEKLFF
TRBD2	TRBV20-1	many	TRBJ2-5	TGCAGTGCTAGACTAGCGGGAGGACAGACCCAGTACTTC	CSARLAGGQTQYF
TRBD1	TRBV7-9	.	TRBJ2-7	TGTGCCAGCAGCCAGGACAGGTCTTCCTACGAGCAGTACTTC	CASSQDRSSYEQYF
.	TRBV2	many	TRBJ1-5	TGTGCCAGCAGATCCGACGGTGGTCAGCCCCAGCATTTT	CASRSDGGQPQHF
.	TRBV7-8	once	TRBJ2-5	TGTGCCAGCAGCCCCATCGGCTCTGGGGCAGGAGAGACCCAGTACTTC	CASSPIGSGAGETQYF
TRBD2	TRBV20-1	few	TRBJ2-7	TGCAGTGCCAATAGCGGGAGCAGTGCCTCCTACGAGCAGTACTTC	CSANSGSSASYEQYF
.	TRBV12-3/TRBV12-4	few	TRBJ1-1	TGTGCCAGCAACCTCTTCAGGGGCACTGAAGCTTTCTTT	CASNLFRGTEAFF
.	TRBV15	.	TRBJ2-6	TGTGCCACCAGCAGAGATCAGGCTAGCGGGGCCAACGTCCTGACTTTC	CATSRDQASGANVLTF
.	TRBV29-1	.	TRBJ2-7	TGCAGCGTTGAGGGAGGACGGGGGCCCTCCTACGAGCAGTACTTC	CSVEGGRGPSYEQYF
TRBD2	TRBV15	.	TRBJ2-7	TGTGCCACGTTGACGGGAGGCGAGCAGTACTTC	CATLTGGEQYF
TRBD1	TRBV5-1	.	TRBJ1-2	TGCGCCAGCAGCTTGGAGGGGACAGGGGCTGCTGGCTACACCTTC	CASSLEGTGAAGYTF
TRBD2	TRBV3-1	.	TRBJ2-7	TGTGCCAGCAGCCACGCCCAGACTAGCGGGAGCTACGAGCAGTACTTC	CASSHAQTSGSYEQYF
TRBD1	TRBV2	.	TRBJ1-6	TGTGCCAGCAGTGACGGGACAGTCAGTTCACCCCTCCACTTT	CASSDGTVSSPLHF
.	TRBV7-9	.	TRBJ2-7	TGTGCCAGCAGCCCTGTATTTGAGGGAACCTACGAGCAGTACTTC	CASSPVFEGTYEQYF
TRBD2	TRBV2	many	TRBJ2-7	TGTGCCAGGGGCGGACTAGCGGGACTCGAGCAGTACTTC	CARGGLAGLEQYF
.	TRBV7-9	.	TRBJ1-4	TGTGCCAGCAGCCCGAGATCGGACACCCCAACTAATGAAAAACTGTTTTTT	CASSPRSDTPTNEKLFF
.	TRBV10-2	.	TRBJ1-2	TGCGCCAGCAGTGAGTCGGACAGAGATGGCTACACCTTC	CASSESDRDGYTF
.	TRBV2	.	TRBJ1-4	TGTGCCAGCAGTGAACACGGGAGTAATGAAAAACTGTTTTTT	CASSEHGSNEKLFF
TRBD2	TRBV29-1	many	TRBJ2-7	TGCAGCGTGCGACTAGCGGGAACCTACGAGCAGTACTTC	CSVRLAGTYEQYF
.	TRBV24-1	many	TRBJ1-2	TGTGCCACCAGTGGAGGCGGGGACTATGGCTACACCTTC	CATSGGGDYGYTF
.	TRBV24-1	.	TRBJ2-2	TGTGCCACCAGTGACCCTGATTCGCCGAGGGGTACCGGGGAGCTGGTTTTT	CATSDPDSPRGTGELVF
TRBD1	TRBV5-6	few	TRBJ1-1	TGTGCCAGCAGTGATGGACAGGGCCTATGGACCACTGAAGCTTTCTTT	CASSDGQGLWTTEAFF
.	TRBV6-5	few	TRBJ1-1	TGTGCCACCGGAAGTTGGAACACTGAAGCTTTCTTT	CATGSWNTEAFF
TRBD2	TRBV12-3/TRBV12-4	few	TRBJ2-5	TGTGCCAGCAGTTTAGGGCTAGCGGGGGGGTACCAAGAGACCCAGTACTTC	CASSLGLAGGYQETQYF
TRBD1	TRBV25-1	.	TRBJ1-2	TGTGCCAGCAGTCCTCCGGGACAGGGGGCGGTTGGCTACACCTTC	CASSPPGQGAVGYTF
.	TRBV19	.	TRBJ2-2	TGTGCCAGTAGTAGAGTCGGGGTCGACACCGGGGAGCTGTTTTTT	CASSRVGVDTGELFF
TRBD1	TRBV19	.	TRBJ2-2	TGTGCCAGCAGCCGTCCCGGGACAGGGACGAACACCGGGGAGCTGTTTTTT	CASSRPGTGTNTGELFF
TRBD1	TRBV27	.	TRBJ1-2	TGTGCCAGCAGAAAACCGGGACAGACTTATGGCTACACCTTC	CASRKPGQTYGYTF
.	TRBV10-3	.	TRBJ1-2	TGTGCCAGCAGCGTGAACAGGGAAGGCTACACCTTC	CASSVNREGYTF
TRBD1	TRBV15	.	TRBJ1-5	TGTGCCACCAGCAGACAAGGGGGCGGCACGGGACCCCAGCATTTT	CATSRQGGGTGPQHF
TRBD2	TRBV7-3	.	TRBJ2-5	TGTGCCAGCAGCCCAGAGGGGACTAGCGGAGCGGGGACCCAGTACTTC	CASSPEGTSGAGTQYF
TRBD1	TRBV7-3	many	TRBJ1-1	TGTGCCAGCAGCTTAGGGGGACAGAAGGGAACTGAAGCTTTCTTT	CASSLGGQKGTEAFF
.	TRBV12-3/TRBV12-4	.	TRBJ2-2	TGTGCCAGCAGTTTTATAGGGGCCGGCTACGAGCTGTTTTTT	CASSFIGAGYELFF
.	TRBV19	.	TRBJ1-1	TGTGCCAGTAGTATTGGTGGGGCGAGCACTGAAGCTTTCTTT	CASSIGGASTEAFF
.	TRBV25-1	.	TRBJ2-7	TGTGCCAGCAGTGAATCCCGGCTGGGGGAGCAGTACTTC	CASSESRLGEQYF
TRBD2	TRBV20-1	.	TRBJ2-2	TGCAGTGCAACGGGCGGGACTAGCGTAACCGGGGAGCTGTTTTTT	CSATGGTSVTGELFF
.	TRBV2	.	TRBJ1-2	TGTGCCAGCAGTAAACAGGGAACGGGCTATGGCTACACCTTC	CASSKQGTGYGYTF
.	TRBV29-1	.	TRBJ1-5	TGCAGCGCAGTGACAGGCGGGCAGCCCCAGCATTTT	CSAVTGGQPQHF
TRBD1	TRBV25-1	many	TRBJ1-5	TGTGCCAGCAGTGAATATGAGGACAGGGGCAATCAGCCCCAGCATTTT	CASSEYEDRGNQPQHF
.	TRBV2	.	TRBJ1-1	TGTGCCAGCAGGGGTGACCTTGGGGACAAAGAAGCTTTCTTT	CASRGDLGDKEAFF
TRBD1	TRBV10-3	.	TRBJ1-2	TGTGCCATCAGTGACCCAGTGACAGGGGGATATGGCTACACCTTC	CAISDPVTGGYGYTF
TRBD1	TRBV29-1	.	TRBJ2-7	TGCAGCGTTGAAGATACCGGGACAGGGGAACTCTACGAGCAGTACTTC	CSVEDTGTGELYEQYF
TRBD1	TRBV2	.	TRBJ1-4	TGTGCCAGCGCCGGGACAGGGAACGAAAAACTGTTTTTT	CASAGTGNEKLFF
.	TRBV10-3	.	TRBJ2-5	TGTGCCAGTAGTCCCCGGACACCCCAAGGGACCCAGTACTTC	CASSPRTPQGTQYF
.	TRBV2	.	TRBJ2-7	TGTGCCAGCAGTACGGAACGGGTAGGAACCTGCGAGCAGTACTTC	CASSTERVGTCEQYF
.	TRBV12-3/TRBV12-4	many	TRBJ1-2	TGTGCCAGCAGTTTAAGCGGGTTGCCTGGCTACACCTTC	CASSLSGLPGYTF
.	TRBV2	.	TRBJ2-6	TGTGCCAGCAGTTACTCCTGGACAAGTTCTGGGTCTGGGGCCAACGTCCTGACTTTC	CASSYSWTSSGSGANVLTF
TRBD1	TRBV7-2	few	TRBJ1-4	TGTGCCAGCAGCCCCCAGGGACAGGGCTTAAGCGAAAAACTGTTTTTT	CASSPQGQGLSEKLFF
.	TRBV29-1	.	TRBJ1-1	TGCAGCGTTGAAAACCAGGGCGGTAGGACTGAAGCTTTCTTT	CSVENQGGRTEAFF
TRBD2	TRBV7-9	.	TRBJ2-7	TGTGCCAGCAAATTAGCGGGGGGGCAGGACGAGCAGTACTTC	CASKLAGGQDEQYF
.	TRBV10-3	.	TRBJ2-7	TGTGCCAGCTACATTATGGGTGGGAACTACGAGCAGTACTTC	CASYIMGGNYEQYF
.	TRBV7-8	.	TRBJ1-1	TGTGCCAGCAGCAAAGATGAACAGTTGATGAACACTGAAGCTTTCTTT	CASSKDEQLMNTEAFF
TRBD1	TRBV15	once	TRBJ1-2	TGTGCCACCAGCAGAGCAGAAACAGGGGGGTATGGCTACACCTTC	CATSRAETGGYGYTF
TRBD1	TRBV9	few	TRBJ1-2	TGTGCCAGCAGAGGGACAGGGGTCCCCTATGGCTACACCTTC	CASRGTGVPYGYTF
.	TRBV29-1	many	TRBJ1-5	TGCAGCGTTGGATCCCCAGGTAACCAGCCCCAGCATTTT	CSVGSPGNQPQHF
TRBD1	TRBV29-1	.	TRBJ1-1	TGCAGCGTTCGACAGGGGGCGATCACTGAAGCTTTCTTT	CSVRQGAITEAFF
TRBD1	TRBV29-1	.	TRBJ1-2	TGCAGCGTCGAGAGGACAGGGCACTATGGCTACACCTTC	CSVERTGHYGYTF